This TCR beta chain was identified in a study of T cells in narcolepsy. Whole-study context: Healthy controls were enrolled alongside patients with narcolepsy type 1 or type 2. Notes on the study in general: No autoreactive T cell clone sequences appeared in some memory CD4+ repertoires. Autoreactive HCRT-specific and TRIB2-specific clonotypes were marked in same-patient CSF-versus-blood CD4+ comparisons. Healthy controls reportedly lacked the autoreactive clonotypes serially found in patients' blood.

Germline V gene data show CDR1 as MNHEY and CDR2 as SMNVEV (reference sequence). With 4 bases clipped from V and 1 base from J, the junction kept 2 bases outside the gene matches. The CDR3 loop spans 15 amino acids. Of note for this clone: Antigen: not known.

Measured with immunoSEQ multiplex PCR; TCRdb has only the in-frame clones, and not every one. The sample lists under 20,000 clones, 65% to 90% seen once, with 0.7% to 0.85% in the top ten. J is TRBJ2-7 and V is TRBV27; TRBD2 matches at 12 bases. The sequencing sample was made of memory (CD45RA-) CD4+ T cells from blood. The sequence derives from a human donor in good health. The CDR3 DNA follows: TGTGCCAGCAGTTCGACTAGCGGGGGTTCCTACGAGCAGTACTTC. Amino acids: CASSSTSGGSYEQYF.